The present entry profiles one TCR beta chain with its context. Its recognized antigen is unknown. No much larger clone is present one base from it, and per-base qualities are unavailable. The data belong to a study of cytomegalovirus exposure and HLA in healthy donors (dated by TCRdb to the late 2010s). In the study overall: In an earlier analysis of around 540 of the donors, about 260 Gb of sequence data and roughly 100 million unique TCR beta sequences from 180 million or so T cells were reported. A separate validation cohort of roughly 130 different subjects was used in addition to the 666-subject first cohort. Rather than drawing on any new phenotypic data, the later analysis identified candidate immune exposures from TCR beta sequences and the way those sequences occurred across donors. A later genetic analysis took genome-wide SNP genotypes for about 55% of the roughly 670 donors and used that subset as a discovery cohort. Using immunosequencing, the study profiled T cell repertoires from 550 to 750 subjects and related those repertoires to cytomegalovirus serostatus. Across approximately 420 genotyped donors of the cohort, an average of roughly 250,000 unique TCR beta nucleotide sequences per donor were sequenced, and 15% to 20% of those sequences were non-productive. The study combined high-throughput TCR immunosequencing, statistical association of individual TCRs with disease status, and machine learning to predict cytomegalovirus infection status. An earlier analysis of nearly 600 of the donors applied high-throughput TCR beta sequencing to assess whether each TCR beta V gene segment acted as functional or pseudogenic. Roughly 300 gigabases of sequencing data and roughly 81 million unique TCR sequences made up an early release that covered approximately 620 HLA-typed donors. In a later analysis, previously published TCR beta repertoires from more than 500 donors were re-analyzed and high-resolution HLA genotyping was added so that TCR occurrence patterns could be studied. Because of strong linkage in the cohort, five DR-DQ haplotypes were treated as single units for association and clustering. The genetic ancestry cluster associated with self-reported Caucasian donors included 81% of the approximately 400 genotyped donors. HLA typing included class I and class II loci at four-digit resolution. The number of donors typed differed by locus, with 629-630 for A, B, C, DRB1 and DQB1, around 500 for DQA1, about 610 for DPA1, and approximately 470 for DPB1. The aim of the study was to test whether cataloging public T cell receptors could identify signatures of past pathogen exposure. Every repertoire in the discovery cohort had been generated on one and the same sequencing platform. Alongside the repertoire data, information on donor age, sex, ethnicity and CMV serostatus was compiled. The research as a whole found: The 87-base-pair reads could not distinguish some IMGT-functional V segments, including TRBV6-2 and TRBV6-3, so those segments were excluded. HLA typing was unavailable for some donors at each locus, so association tests used only the typed subset. In a later analysis, TCR association rates were found to vary across HLA loci, with the most associated TCRs seen for DRB1 alleles and the fewest for HLA-C alleles. The classifier was reported to diagnose cytomegalovirus status with high specificity and sensitivity in both the original and validation cohorts. According to a later genetic analysis, donors in an Asian-associated ancestry cluster had fewer N-insertions in productive TCRs than the approximately 700-donor mean. Across donors, most TCR sequences were observed very rarely, whereas some public TCRs were present in many individuals. In vitro tests confirmed that a few of the cytomegalovirus-associated TCR beta chains recognize cytomegalovirus antigens. The authors suggested that the approach could potentially be generalized to other disease states and immunological phenotypes. Strong co-occurrence of HLA alleles, especially DR and DQ, made assigning TCR associations to individual alleles difficult. Several of the top co-occurrence clusters appeared to be linked to parvovirus B19, influenza, CMV and Epstein-Barr virus, according to a later analysis. A cluster of highly shared sequence variants was judged likely to represent a technical artifact of the sequencing pipeline. Roughly uniform sequencing depth across donors was assumed in presence/absence analyses, although this assumption may not hold. The study listed 150 to 200 TCR beta chains as associated with cytomegalovirus. A later analysis associated 16,951 TCR beta sequences with specific HLA alleles at a false discovery rate of 0.05. A further reported finding was that TCR beta sequences accurately predicted the HLA-A and HLA-B alleles for most subjects in the first cohort. A later analysis found that HLA-associated TCR beta chains were more clonally expanded and had lower generation probabilities than equally common non-associated chains. An association between a missense DCLRE1C variant and V-gene and J-gene trimming of TCR beta chains was found in a later genetic analysis and replicated in an independent cohort. Immune exposure information for the cohort was limited to CMV serostatus. An earlier analysis of 587 of the donors showed that most TCR beta V segments appeared in productive rearrangements either about 87% or about 30% of the time, which broadly matched IMGT annotations. The earlier analysis of about 600 of the donors excluded approximately 17 rarely observed V segments, including chromosome 9 orphons, because counts were too low. The cohort was sequenced for TCR beta chains only, and without alpha or paired-chain data the features that could be detected were limited. In a later analysis, most CMV-associated TCR beta chains were found to appear HLA-restricted, with HLA associations seemingly driven largely by CMV exposure. Correlated functional status among segregating V segments might be attributable to linkage disequilibrium, but an unknown experimental factor could not be ruled out.

V is clipped by 4 bases and J by 3 bases, and the sequence between their germline boundaries is 22 bases long. From cysteine to phenylalanine, the CDR3 is 17 amino acids long. The read is trimmed to its CDR3 DNA, 51 bases read in frame from base 1. CDR1 and CDR2 (SGHDT, YYEEEE) derive from the germline V gene. In total, about 650 healthy bone marrow donors made up the cohort. All cohort members were sampled while nominally healthy, although unrecorded immune exposures were likely present. The donor was CMV seronegative and belonged to the group of more than 300 seronegative cohort members. Every donor gave a peripheral blood sample, and the peripheral blood mononuclear cells from that sample were used for TCR beta sequencing. The Qiagen DNeasy Blood Extraction Kit was used to extract genomic DNA from the blood cell samples. The receptor library was made with the immunoSEQ multiplex PCR assay. For the multiplex PCR, a mixture combining 60 forward primers for TCR Vbeta segments and 13 reverse primers for TCR Jbeta segments was used. Amplification of the CDR3 region of rearranged TCR beta genes was performed with a multiplex PCR assay on genomic DNA. The Illumina HiSeq System was used to sequence the amplified TCR beta libraries as 87-base-pair reads. From the authors' description of their analysis: A later analysis counted about 76 million unique TCR beta chains across the 650 to 800 repertoires, and about 10 million of these chains were shared by at least two donors. Raw reads were error-corrected and collapsed into unique sequences with a nearest-neighbor algorithm that merged closely related sequences to remove PCR and sequencing errors. To assign V, D and J gene segments, CDR3 sequences were aligned to IMGT reference sequences. For a sequence to be retained, a match of at least six nucleotides was required to both a V gene segment and a J gene segment. Rearrangements were classified as productive when the CDR3 lacked stop codons and remained in frame with V and J, and all other rearrangements were classified as non-productive. CDR3 was defined according to IMGT convention as the region running from the second conserved V-encoded cysteine to the conserved J-encoded phenylalanine. In an earlier analysis of around 640 of the donors, sequences lacking an unambiguous match to a single V gene segment were excluded. In an earlier analysis of several hundred of the donors, V segments were called functional above 56.7% productive rearrangements and were called segregating when the between-donor standard deviation exceeded 5%. A statistical classification framework was developed to diagnose cytomegalovirus status using the catalog of TCR beta chain sequences. V and J gene assignment, in a later analysis, came from comparing TCR nucleotide sequences with IMGT/GENE-DB human TR gene sequences. Using the TCRdist pipeline, a later analysis assigned CDR3 sequences along with most-parsimonious VDJ recombination scenarios. In a later analysis, each TCR beta chain was defined by its CDR3 amino acid sequence together with its V-gene family, and reads lacking a unique V-gene family were excluded. In a later analysis, fewer than 650 highly shared, low-generation-probability nucleotide sequences were removed to address suspected cross-contamination and a sequencing artifact. For each public chain, a later analysis derived a clonal expansion index from normalized ranks of inferred template counts within each repertoire. In a later analysis, generation probabilities were computed using a VDJ recombination model fitted to out-of-frame rearrangements, and the results were checked against IGoR. In a later analysis, hypergeometric tests were used to score TCR-TCR, TCR-HLA and TCR-CMV co-occurrence, with a repertoire-size bias correction applied to TCR pairs. In a later analysis, false discovery rates were estimated by permuting HLA or CMV assignments 20 times. In a later analysis, co-occurring TCRs were grouped with DBSCAN, and TCRdist sequence similarity was added when clustering was performed within HLA-allele-positive subsets. Co-occurrence clustering excluded repertoires with fewer than 30,000 or more than 120,000 public chains, plus five with anomalous nucleotide sharing. TCRdb took over this immuneACCESS table, retaining in-frame rearrangements with V and J assigned. Such tables are incomplete; in checked studies, under half of the missing clones stem from an unresolved V gene, and the remainder is unexplained. V and J calls and clone size are those listed in that table; D and trimming were worked out from the DNA. This sample has 150,000 to 200,000 clones in its table, and 80% of those were observed once. Together, the top ten hold approximately 1.3% of the sample.

The receptor comes from a man aged 25 to 45 in good health and CMV-seronegative. Sample: PBMCs. The sequence joins TRBV5-6 to TRBJ1-1, with a tentative D gene TRBD1 over 6 matching bases. The CDR3 here reads CASSPRDTGLGHTEAFF. The DNA sequence is TGTGCCAGCAGCCCGAGGGACACAGGGCTCGGTCACACTGAAGCTTTCTTT.